These T cell receptor beta chains were read from a single sample in a study of monozygotic twins with inflammatory bowel disease. TCRdb re-called the 5' RACE reads; every CDR3 protein appears as one record, without DNA. The sample has around 450,000 distinct CDR3 sequences. Input material: blood. These receptors originate from a human donor with ulcerative colitis or Crohn's disease, or a healthy co-twin of an affected twin (not recorded which). Both conserved end residues are part of each CDR3.

j_gene | v_gene | len | CDR3aa
TRBJ2-2 | TRBV9 | 15 | CASSPRGKSTGELFF
TRBJ1-1 | TRBV5-1 | 13 | CASTEQGGTEAFF
TRBJ2-7 | TRBV5-4 | 16 | CASSWGPGTDTYEQYF
TRBJ1-2 | TRBV12-3/TRBV12-4 | 14 | CASSPAGGFYGYTF
TRBJ1-3 | TRBV20-1 | 12 | CSATDGGNTIYF
TRBJ2-3 | TRBV7-2 | 13 | CASSPDPADTQYF
TRBJ2-1 | TRBV6-2/TRBV6-3 | 17 | CASSYSIAGGDYNEQFF
TRBJ2-3 | TRBV20-1 | 20 | CSARDRGGTSGTTDFYTQYF
TRBJ1-2 | TRBV29-1 | 14 | CSAEGPTTNYGYTF
TRBJ1-2 | TRBV12-3/TRBV12-4 | 12 | CASSLANYGYTF
TRBJ2-3 | TRBV19 | 17 | CASSIDLTGGPTDTQYF
TRBJ1-2 | TRBV6-1 | 13 | CASSAGVSYGYTF
TRBJ2-7 | TRBV5-1 | 13 | CASSRGGEYEQYF
TRBJ1-1 | TRBV7-9 | 12 | CASGRVSTEAFF
TRBJ2-7 | TRBV12-3/TRBV12-4 | 15 | CASSLGGTEAYEQYF
TRBJ2-1 | TRBV15 | 18 | CATSRSPLTSGGGNEQFF
TRBJ2-1 | TRBV7-2 | 14 | CASSLTSGHNEQFF
TRBJ2-3 | TRBV29-1 | 12 | CSVEQGADTQYF
TRBJ1-4 | TRBV5-6 | 15 | CASSWGQRANEKLFF
TRBJ2-7 | TRBV18 | 14 | CASSPPGKLYEQYF
TRBJ2-5 | TRBV29-1 | 14 | CSVAGQLLQETQYF
TRBJ2-5 | TRBV25-1 | 12 | CASWGQGETQYF
TRBJ2-7 | TRBV5-4 | 15 | CASSLRQRSSYEQYF
TRBJ2-3 | TRBV25-1 | 14 | CASSSGKVTDTQYF
TRBJ1-6 | TRBV19 | 16 | CASSIYGPHVDSPLHF
TRBJ2-7 | TRBV5-5 | 15 | CASSFGGAVVYEQYF
TRBJ1-1 | TRBV27 | 14 | CAGKRTGGATEAFF
TRBJ1-2 | TRBV10-3 | 13 | CAISEGREVGYTF
TRBJ2-6 | TRBV19 | 17 | CASSNWHLGPGANVLTF